This entry lists 5 T cell receptor beta chains sequenced from one sample in a study of Graves' ophthalmopathy and Graves' hyperthyroidism. Amplification from RNA transcripts yielded the TCR beta CDR3 regions. A first-round RT-PCR used HTBI primers, followed by a second-round multiplex PCR. TCRdb re-called the multiplex PCR reads through MiXCR, storing one row per CDR3 protein. The sample has 350,000 to 400,000 distinct CDR3 sequences; 18% are singletons. The sample was peripheral blood. These receptors came from a woman aged 18-29 years with Graves' ophthalmopathy.

There are many counts of this clonotype. The V and J genes are TRBV7-2 and TRBJ2-5; TRBD2 matches at 12 bases. Germline V CDR1 and CDR2: SGHTA, FQGNSA. The V and J ends lost 5 bases and 5 bases, in that order; junction bases with no gene match: 12. This CDR3 has 17 amino acids. The CDR3 DNA reads TGTGCCAGCAGCCCCATGGATCTAGCGGGGGGGCGGGAGACCCAGTACTTC. Translated: CASSPMDLAGGRETQYF.

This clonotype was detected many times. This rearrangement joins TRBV28 to TRBJ1-2; 8 bases match TRBD1. This CDR3 region has 17 residues. J lost 7 bases, V lost 3 bases, and 16 bases had no gene match. The germline CDR1 and CDR2 sequences are MDHEN and SYDVKM. The CDR3, as DNA: TGTGCCAGCAGTTTGTCTTTACAGGGGGTAACATTTCGTGGCTACACCTTC. The encoded protein is CASSLSLQGVTFRGYTF.

The V and J genes are TRBV19 and TRBJ1-1; D uncertain. Germline values: CDR1 LNHDA, CDR2 SQIVND (reference sequence). V lost 5 bases and J lost 5, with 15 bases in between. The CDR3 is 14 amino acids. The CDR3 reads CASSPDIKWTEAFF. CDR3 bases: TGTGCCAGTAGTCCCGACATCAAGTGGACTGAAGCTTTCTTT. The variable domain in full, with the rest retrieved from reference TRBV19 and TRBJ1-1, is DGGITQSPKYLFRKEGQNVTLSCEQNLNHDAMYWYRQDPGQGLRLIYYSQIVNDFQKGDIAEGYSVSREKKESFPLTVTSAQKNPTAFYLCASSPDIKWTEAFFGQGTRLTVV.

This clonotype was found many times. This chain connects TRBV20-1 to TRBJ2-7, with D unresolved. V lost 2 bases, J lost 3 bases, and 8 bases lay in between. This CDR3 is 12 amino acids long. Germline CDR1 is DFQATT and CDR2 is SNEGSKA (reference sequence). The CDR3 sequence: CSARQVIYEQYF. The CDR3 DNA reads TGCAGTGCTAGACAGGTAATCTACGAGCAGTACTTC.

The chain combines TRBV6-1 with TRBJ2-7; D is uncertain. The length of the CDR3 is 15 residues. V was shortened by 0 bases and J by 1 base, with 10 bases between the two germline ends. Germline V CDR1 and CDR2: MNHNS, SASEGT. CDR3 sequence (DNA): TGTGCCAGCAGTGAAGCAGGGCCAAGGTCCTACGAGCAGTACTTC. It yields the protein CASSEAGPRSYEQYF.